This T cell receptor beta chain came from a study of identifying expanded T cells in peripheral blood. The V end lost 6 bases, the J end lost 7 bases, and 13 bases lay between the germline ends. The CDR3 sequence is 12 residues long. Germline loops: CDR1 SQVTM, CDR2 ANQGSEA. This clone appeared once. The table came from immunoSEQ multiplex PCR; TCRdb's copy has only in-frame clones and leaves some out. The sample holds about 80,000 clones, approximately 90% seen once. The TCR sequence derives from a person aged 18 to 75 in good health. Sequencing was carried out using blood. The V call is TRBV29-1, the J call TRBJ2-1; D is unresolved. CDR3 sequence: CSVILPGNEQFF. CDR3 in DNA: TGCAGCGTGATTTTGCCCGGGAATGAGCAGTTCTTC.